The present T cell receptor (beta chain) was sequenced within a study of cytomegalovirus exposure and HLA in healthy donors. Germline V lookup: CDR1 SEHNR, CDR2 FQNEAQ (reference sequence). This CDR3 contains 15 residues. Losses at the gene ends were 5 bases for V and 6 bases for J; bases not matched to a gene: 10. Clones were sequenced by immunoSEQ multiplex PCR, and TCRdb holds only the in-frame ones, with some missing. The sample lists 60,000 to 75,000 clones; approximately 96% were seen once. The clonotype was recovered from a man younger than 35 in good health and CMV-seronegative. The rearrangement links TRBV7-9 to TRBJ2-1; 7 nucleotides match TRBD2. The sample taken for sequencing was PBMCs. The CDR3 loop is CASSGYLAASNEQFF. The CDR3 DNA sequence: TGTGCCAGCAGCGGCTACCTAGCGGCATCCAATGAGCAGTTCTTC.